The present T cell receptor (beta chain) was sequenced within a study of identical twins (dated by TCRdb to the mid-2010s). Background for the entire study: The study deep-sequenced TCR alpha and beta repertoires from monozygotic twins, unrelated adults of various ages and cord blood to test whether fetal clonotypes persist. Replicate twin experiments were performed at different times using different library preparation protocols to rule out contamination.

Receptor libraries were prepared by 5' RACE. This sample was sequenced with an Illumina HiSeq 2000. Template switching added a universal primer binding site, and the final cDNA carried a unique molecular identifier that allowed TCR cDNA molecules to be counted accurately. First-strand cDNA for TCR alpha and beta chains was synthesized from specific primers in the conserved constant-segment region. To control for contamination, every cDNA library was double barcoded, receiving both a SMART-Mk sample barcode and Illumina barcodes. TruSeq adapter sequences and Illumina sample barcodes were added in two successive PCR steps. Sequencing of the TCR alpha and beta cDNA libraries was done on the Illumina HiSeq platform using custom primers. For the original study's pipeline: MiGEC was used to process raw reads and extract unique molecular identifiers, and MiXCR was used to find CDR3 positions. For each individual, recombination models were inferred using an EM algorithm with the repgenHMM and IGoR tools. The tcR package in R was used for shared clonotype analysis, with sharing normalized by the product of cloneset sizes. To study raw recombination free of thymic and clonal selection effects, out-of-frame nonproductive sequences were analyzed. The raw public reads went through TCRdb reprocessing: fastp at Q25, MiXCR clone calling, in-frame beta chains kept. Each record represents a unique CDR3 protein, reported with the most common genes and DNA among its rows. These V and J calls are TCRdb output, not the study's own analysis. The sample has 220,000 or so distinct CDR3 sequences on record, around 7% of them singletons. In total, the top ten clones hold 3.5% to 4% of the sample.

Broad study findings and their caveats: In monozygotic twins, recombination models systematically underestimated out-of-frame TCR alpha sharing, but the models matched the sharing seen between unrelated individuals. Fewer insertions were carried by abundant cord blood beta clonotypes; a weaker similar trend was observed in young adult naive repertoires, while no such trend was observed in memory repertoires. Invariant T cells such as MAIT and iNKT could partly confound zero-insertion analyses, though diverse VJ usage argued against this for most clonotypes. Because the same donors could not be followed over many years, the conclusions depended on cross-sectional statistical analysis. The excess sharing between twins in beta out-of-frame sequences was weaker because fewer shared sequences reduced the signal-to-noise ratio. Out-of-frame TCR alpha sequences shared between twins showed an excess of low generation-probability sequences compared with coincidental sharing between unrelated individuals.

Every donor in the study was a healthy Caucasian. The twin cohort consisted of three pairs of female monozygotic twins, all aged roughly 18 to 30 years. Miltenyi CD45RO+ enrichment and human naive T-cell isolation kits were used to isolate memory (CD45RO+) and naive T cells from PBMC. Unmatched junction bases come to 14, with V trimmed by 6 bases and J by 0 bases. Counted from cysteine to phenylalanine, this CDR3 has 19 amino acids. Here the CDR3 DNA is all that survives: 57 bases in frame from base 1. Many counts were recorded for this clonotype. Its antigen is unknown. No clone much larger than this one lies a single base away; base qualities are absent. This sample was shared with a second study, whose subject was yellow fever vaccine responses in identical twins. That second publication adds: The T cell response to vaccination in identical twins was reported by the authors to appear partly convergent and partly personalized. Focusing on identical twins, the study followed the T cell clones that responded to the vaccine, and did so with precision.

The receptor was isolated from a woman under 30 in good health. Sequencing was carried out using memory (CD45RO+) T cells sorted from blood. The meaning of the sample's cell subset or site label: CD45RO+ enriched T cells. The chain couples TRBV12-3 or TRBV12-4 to TRBJ1-5, with TRBD1 identical over 10 junction bases. The sequenced DNA is TGTGCCAGCAGCCACGGGACAGGGGAGGGGATCTATAGCAATCAGCCCCAGCATTTT. It translates as CASSHGTGEGIYSNQPQHF.